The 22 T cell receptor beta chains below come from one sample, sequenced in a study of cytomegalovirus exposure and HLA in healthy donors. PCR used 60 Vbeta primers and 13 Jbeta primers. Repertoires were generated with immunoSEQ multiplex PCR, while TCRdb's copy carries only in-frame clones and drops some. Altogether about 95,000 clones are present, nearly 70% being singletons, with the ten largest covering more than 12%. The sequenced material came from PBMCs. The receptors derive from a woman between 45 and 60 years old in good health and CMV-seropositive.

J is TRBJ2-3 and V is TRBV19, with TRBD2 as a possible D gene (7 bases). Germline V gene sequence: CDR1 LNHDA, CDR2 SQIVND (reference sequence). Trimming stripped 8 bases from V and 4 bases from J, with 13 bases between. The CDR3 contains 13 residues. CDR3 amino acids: CASLQGGADTQYF. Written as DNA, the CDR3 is TGTGCCAGTTTACAGGGAGGGGCAGATACGCAGTATTTT.

The CDR3 DNA sequence: TGTGCCAGCGGATTCAGGGAAGGTAGCGGGAACAATGAGCAGTTCTTC. Its protein is CASGFREGSGNNEQFF. The rearrangement uses TRBV11-2 and TRBJ2-1, with TRBD2 identical over 8 bases. Per germline, CDR1 SGHAT and CDR2 FQNNGV. With V trimmed by 8 bases and J by 5 bases, 14 bases remained unmatched. The CDR3 has 16 amino acids.

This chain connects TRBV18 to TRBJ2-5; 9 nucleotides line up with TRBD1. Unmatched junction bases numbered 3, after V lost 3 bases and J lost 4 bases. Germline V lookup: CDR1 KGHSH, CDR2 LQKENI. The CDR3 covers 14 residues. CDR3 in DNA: TGTGCCAGCTCACCGGACAGGGGACCAGAGACCCAGTACTTC. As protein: CASSPDRGPETQYF.

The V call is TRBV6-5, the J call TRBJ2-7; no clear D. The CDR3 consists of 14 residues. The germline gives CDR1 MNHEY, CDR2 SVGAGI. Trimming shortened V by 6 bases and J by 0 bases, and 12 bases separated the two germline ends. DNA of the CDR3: TGTGCCAGCAGACTCCGACTGCACTCCTACGAGCAGTACTTC. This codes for CASRLRLHSYEQYF.

CDR3 loop: CATSRDWGTGQETQYF. CDR3 sequence (DNA): TGTGCCACCAGCAGAGATTGGGGAACAGGACAAGAGACCCAGTACTTC. The chain links TRBV15 to TRBJ2-5, with TRBD1 as a possible D gene (5 bases). The germline V gene has CDR1 LNHNV and CDR2 YYDKDF (reference sequence). This CDR3 has 16 amino acids. The V and J ends lost 0 bases and 2 bases respectively, with 13 bases between them.

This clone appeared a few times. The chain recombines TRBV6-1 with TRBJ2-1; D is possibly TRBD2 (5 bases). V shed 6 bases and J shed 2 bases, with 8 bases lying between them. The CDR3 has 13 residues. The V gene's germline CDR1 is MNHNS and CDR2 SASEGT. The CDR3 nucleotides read TGTGCCAGCAGCTCTAGCACCTACAATGAGCAGTTCTTC. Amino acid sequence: CASSSSTYNEQFF.

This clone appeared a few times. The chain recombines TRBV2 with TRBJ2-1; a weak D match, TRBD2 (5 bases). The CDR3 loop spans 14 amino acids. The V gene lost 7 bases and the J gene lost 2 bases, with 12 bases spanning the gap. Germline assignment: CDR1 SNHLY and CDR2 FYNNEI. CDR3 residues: CASIQGLAYNEQFF. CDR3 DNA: TGTGCCAGCATACAAGGACTTGCCTACAATGAGCAGTTCTTC.

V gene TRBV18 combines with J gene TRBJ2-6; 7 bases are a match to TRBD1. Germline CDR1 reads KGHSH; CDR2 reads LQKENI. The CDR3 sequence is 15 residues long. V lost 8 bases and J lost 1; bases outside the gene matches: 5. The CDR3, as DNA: TGTGCCAGCCGAACAGGGGTATCTGGGGCCAACGTCCTGACTTTC. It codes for CASRTGVSGANVLTF.

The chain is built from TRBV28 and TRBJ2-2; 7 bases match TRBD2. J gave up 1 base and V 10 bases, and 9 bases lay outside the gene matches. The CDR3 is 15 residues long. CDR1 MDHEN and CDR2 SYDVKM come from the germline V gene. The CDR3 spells CAIRFPGGNTGELFF. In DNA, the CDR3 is TGTGCCATCCGTTTCCCGGGAGGGAACACCGGGGAGCTGTTTTTT.

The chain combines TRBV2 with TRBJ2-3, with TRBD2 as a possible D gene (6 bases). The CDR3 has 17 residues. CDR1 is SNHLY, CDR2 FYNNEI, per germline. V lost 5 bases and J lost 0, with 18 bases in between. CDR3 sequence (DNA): TGTGCCAGCAGTCCCGCCCCTTGGGGGACTAGCACAGATACGCAGTATTTT. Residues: CASSPAPWGTSTDTQYF.

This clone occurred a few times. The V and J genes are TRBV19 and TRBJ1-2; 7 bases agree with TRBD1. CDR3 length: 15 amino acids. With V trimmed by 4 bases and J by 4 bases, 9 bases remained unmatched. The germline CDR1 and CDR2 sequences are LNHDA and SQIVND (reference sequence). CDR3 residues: CASSRVPGTVYGYTF. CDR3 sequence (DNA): TGTGCCAGTAGTAGGGTGCCGGGGACAGTCTATGGCTACACCTTC.

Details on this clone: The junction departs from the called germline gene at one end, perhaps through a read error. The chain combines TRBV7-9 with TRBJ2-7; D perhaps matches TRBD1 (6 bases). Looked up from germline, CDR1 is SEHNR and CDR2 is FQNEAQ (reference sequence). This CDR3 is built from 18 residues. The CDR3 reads CASSLGILQGKSSYEQYF. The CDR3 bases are TGTGCCAGCAGTTTAGGCATCCTCCAGGGGAAAAGCTCCTACGAGCAGTACTTC.

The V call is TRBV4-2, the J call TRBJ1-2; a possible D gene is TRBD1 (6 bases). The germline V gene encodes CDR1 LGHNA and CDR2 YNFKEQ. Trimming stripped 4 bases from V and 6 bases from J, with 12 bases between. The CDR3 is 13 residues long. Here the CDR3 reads CASSRKGGDGYTF. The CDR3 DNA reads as TGTGCCAGCAGCCGGAAGGGGGGGGATGGCTACACCTTC.

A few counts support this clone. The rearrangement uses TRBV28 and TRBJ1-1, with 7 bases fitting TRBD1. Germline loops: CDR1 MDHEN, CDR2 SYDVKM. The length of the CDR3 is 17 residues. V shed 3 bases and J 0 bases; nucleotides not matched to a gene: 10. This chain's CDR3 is CASSFTPGTAMNTEAFF. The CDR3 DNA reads TGTGCCAGCAGTTTCACACCCGGGACAGCCATGAACACTGAAGCTTTCTTT.

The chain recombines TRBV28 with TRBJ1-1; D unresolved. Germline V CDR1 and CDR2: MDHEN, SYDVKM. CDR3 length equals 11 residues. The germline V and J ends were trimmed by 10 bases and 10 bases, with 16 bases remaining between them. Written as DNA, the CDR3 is TGTGCCATCGAGTCTGGGAGTGTAGCTTTCTTT. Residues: CAIESGSVAFF. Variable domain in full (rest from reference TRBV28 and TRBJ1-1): DVKVTQSSRYLVKRTGEKVFLECVQDMDHENMFWYRQDPGLGLRLIYFSYDVKMKEKGDIPEGYSVSREKKERFSLILESASTNQTSMYLCAIESGSVAFFGQGTRLTVV.

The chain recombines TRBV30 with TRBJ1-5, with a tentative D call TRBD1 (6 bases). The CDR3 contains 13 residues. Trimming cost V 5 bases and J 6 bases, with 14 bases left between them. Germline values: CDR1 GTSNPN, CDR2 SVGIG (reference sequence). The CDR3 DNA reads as TGTGCCTGGCCTATAACAGGGTTTCAGCCCCAGCATTTT. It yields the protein CAWPITGFQPQHF.

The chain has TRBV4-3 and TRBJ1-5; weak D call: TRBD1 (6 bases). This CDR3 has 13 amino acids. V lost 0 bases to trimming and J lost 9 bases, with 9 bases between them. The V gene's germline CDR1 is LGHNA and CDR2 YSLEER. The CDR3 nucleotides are TGCGCCAGCAGCCAAGACCTAGGGGGGCCCCAGCATTTT. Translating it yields CASSQDLGGPQHF.

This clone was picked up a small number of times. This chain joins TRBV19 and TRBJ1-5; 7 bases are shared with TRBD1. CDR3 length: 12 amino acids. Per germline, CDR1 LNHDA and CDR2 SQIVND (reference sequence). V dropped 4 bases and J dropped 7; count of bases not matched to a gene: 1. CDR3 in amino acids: CASSRQGQPQHF. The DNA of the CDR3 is TGTGCCAGTAGTAGACAGGGACAGCCCCAGCATTTT.

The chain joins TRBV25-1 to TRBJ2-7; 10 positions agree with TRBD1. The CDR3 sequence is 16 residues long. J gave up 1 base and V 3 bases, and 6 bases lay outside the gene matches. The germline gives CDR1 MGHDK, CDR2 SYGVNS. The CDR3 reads CASSDYGTGDSYEQYF. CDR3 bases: TGTGCCAGCAGTGATTACGGGACAGGGGATTCCTACGAGCAGTACTTC.

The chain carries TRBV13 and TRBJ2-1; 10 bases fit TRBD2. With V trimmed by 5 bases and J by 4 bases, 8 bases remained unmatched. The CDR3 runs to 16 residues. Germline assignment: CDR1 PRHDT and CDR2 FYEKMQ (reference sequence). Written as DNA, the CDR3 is TGTGCCAGCAGCCCGCCCGGGACTAGCGTTTACAATGAGCAGTTCTTC. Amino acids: CASSPPGTSVYNEQFF. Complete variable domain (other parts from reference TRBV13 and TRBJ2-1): AAGVIQSPRHLIKEKRETATLKCYPIPRHDTVYWYQQGPGQDPQFLISFYEKMQSDKGSIPDRFSAQQFSDYHSELNMSSLELGDSALYFCASSPPGTSVYNEQFFGPGTRLTVL.

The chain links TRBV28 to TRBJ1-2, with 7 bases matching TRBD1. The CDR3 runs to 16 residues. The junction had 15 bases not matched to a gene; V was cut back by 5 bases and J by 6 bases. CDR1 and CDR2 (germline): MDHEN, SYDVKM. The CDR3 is CASSDAGTARSNGYTF. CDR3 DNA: TGTGCCAGCAGTGACGCGGGGACAGCTCGAAGCAATGGCTACACCTTC.

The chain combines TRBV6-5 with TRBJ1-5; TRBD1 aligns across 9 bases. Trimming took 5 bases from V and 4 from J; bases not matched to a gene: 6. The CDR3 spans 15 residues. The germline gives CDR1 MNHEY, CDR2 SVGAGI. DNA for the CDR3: TGTGCCAGCAGTCCCGGGGACAGGGAAAATCAGCCCCAGCATTTT. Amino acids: CASSPGDRENQPQHF.